This T cell receptor beta chain was profiled in a study of graft-versus-host responses after intestinal transplantation. In the study overall: Recipients got multivisceral, liver-intestinal, or isolated intestinal transplants. After anti-thymocyte globulin induction, recipients took tacrolimus and steroids for 3 to 4 years. Overall study results and limits: Association was observed between peak circulating GvH clone levels and early post-transplant HvG declines. Analysis identified GvH clones in recipient marrow, with some appearing first in ileum or blood.

The repertoire was sequenced with immunoSEQ multiplex PCR; TCRdb's copy has only in-frame clones and lacks some. The sample has about 85,000 clones; 85% to 95% are singletons. Comment on this clone: The antigen is not known.

The CDR3 totals 15 residues. In germline, CDR1 is SGHNT, CDR2 YYREEE (reference sequence). V was clipped by 1 base and J by 5 bases, with 15 bases between them. The receptor was derived from a human donor who was the organ donor for an intestinal transplant. Source: unstimulated CD8+ T cells sorted from spleen or lymph node cells, taken before transplant. The chain recombines TRBV5-4 with TRBJ1-1, with no clear D. CDR3 sequence reads: CASSLSLGMGTEAFF. As DNA, the CDR3 is TGTGCCAGCAGCTTGAGCCTGGGGATGGGTACTGAAGCTTTCTTT.